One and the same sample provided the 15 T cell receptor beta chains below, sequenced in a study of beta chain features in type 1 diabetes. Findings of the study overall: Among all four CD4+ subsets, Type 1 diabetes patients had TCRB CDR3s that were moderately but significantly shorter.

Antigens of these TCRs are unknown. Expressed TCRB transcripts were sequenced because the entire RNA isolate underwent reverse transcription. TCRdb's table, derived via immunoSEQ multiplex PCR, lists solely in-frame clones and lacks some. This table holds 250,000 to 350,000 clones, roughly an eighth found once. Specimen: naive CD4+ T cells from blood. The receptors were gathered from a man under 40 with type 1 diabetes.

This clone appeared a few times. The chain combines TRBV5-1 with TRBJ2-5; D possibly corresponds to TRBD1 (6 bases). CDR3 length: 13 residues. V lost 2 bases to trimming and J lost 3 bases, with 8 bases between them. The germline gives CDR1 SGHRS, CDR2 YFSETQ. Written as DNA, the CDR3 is TGCGCCAGCAGCTTCGGACAGAAAGAGACCCAGTACTTC. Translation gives CASSFGQKETQYF.

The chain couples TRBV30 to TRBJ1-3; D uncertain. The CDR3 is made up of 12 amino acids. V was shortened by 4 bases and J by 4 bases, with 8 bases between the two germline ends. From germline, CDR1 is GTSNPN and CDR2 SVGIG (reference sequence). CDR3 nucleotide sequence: TGTGCCTGGAAGGCGGGAGGAAACACCATATATTTT. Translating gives CAWKAGGNTIYF.

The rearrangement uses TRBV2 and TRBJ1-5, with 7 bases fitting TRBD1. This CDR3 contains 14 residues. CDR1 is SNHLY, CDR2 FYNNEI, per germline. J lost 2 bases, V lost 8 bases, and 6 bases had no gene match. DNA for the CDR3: TGTGCCAGCTCTCGGCAGGGGGGCAATCAGCCCCAGCATTTT. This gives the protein CASSRQGGNQPQHF.

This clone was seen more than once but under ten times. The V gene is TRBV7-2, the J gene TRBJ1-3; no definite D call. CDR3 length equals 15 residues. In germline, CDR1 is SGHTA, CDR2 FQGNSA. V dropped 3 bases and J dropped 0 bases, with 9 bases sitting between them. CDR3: CASSFGSGSGNTIYF. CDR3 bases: TGTGCCAGCAGCTTTGGAAGCGGCTCTGGAAACACCATATATTTT. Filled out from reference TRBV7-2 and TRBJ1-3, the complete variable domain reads GAGVSQSPSNKVTEKGKDVELRCDPISGHTALYWYRQSLGQGLEFLIYFQGNSAPDKSGLPSDRFSAERTGGSVSTLTIQRTQQEDSAVYLCASSFGSGSGNTIYFGEGSWLTVV.

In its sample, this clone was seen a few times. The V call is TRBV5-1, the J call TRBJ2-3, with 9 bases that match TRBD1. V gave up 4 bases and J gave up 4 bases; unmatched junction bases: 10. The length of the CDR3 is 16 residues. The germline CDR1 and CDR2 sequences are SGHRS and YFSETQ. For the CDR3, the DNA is TGCGCCAGCAGCCAAGGGGACAGGGCCTCCGCAGATACGCAGTATTTT. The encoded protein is CASSQGDRASADTQYF.

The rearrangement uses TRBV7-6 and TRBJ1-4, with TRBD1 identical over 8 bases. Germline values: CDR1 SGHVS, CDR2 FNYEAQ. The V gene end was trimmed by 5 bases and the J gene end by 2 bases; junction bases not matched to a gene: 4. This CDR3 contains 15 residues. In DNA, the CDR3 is TGTGCCAGCAGCATGGGACAGGAGACTAATGAAAAACTGTTTTTT. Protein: CASSMGQETNEKLFF.

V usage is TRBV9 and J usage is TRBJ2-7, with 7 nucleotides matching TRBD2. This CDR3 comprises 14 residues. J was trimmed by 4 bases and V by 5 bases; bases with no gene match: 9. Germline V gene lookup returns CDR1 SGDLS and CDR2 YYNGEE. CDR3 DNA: TGTGCCAGCAGTGCAACCGGGGAGGGATACGAGCAGTACTTC. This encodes CASSATGEGYEQYF.

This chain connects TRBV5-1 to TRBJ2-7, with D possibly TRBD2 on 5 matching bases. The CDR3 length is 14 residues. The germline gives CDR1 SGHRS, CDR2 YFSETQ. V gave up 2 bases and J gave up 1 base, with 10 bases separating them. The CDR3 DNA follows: TGCGCCAGCAGCTTACCGGGAATTTCCTACGAGCAGTACTTC. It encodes CASSLPGISYEQYF.

CDR3 nucleotides: TGTGCCAGCAGCTTAACGACAGATGAGCAGTTCTTC. As protein: CASSLTTDEQFF. The J gene is TRBJ2-1, the V gene TRBV7-3; possibly TRBD1 for D (5 bases). V was trimmed by 0 bases and J by 8 bases, leaving 5 bases between them. The CDR3 consists of 12 residues. Germline CDR1 is SGHTA and CDR2 is FQGTGA.

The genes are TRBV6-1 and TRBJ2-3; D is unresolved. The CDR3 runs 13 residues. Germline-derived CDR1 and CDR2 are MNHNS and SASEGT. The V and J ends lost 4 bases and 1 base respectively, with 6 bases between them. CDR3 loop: CASSAAGTDTQYF. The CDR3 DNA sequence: TGTGCCAGCAGTGCCGCGGGCACAGATACGCAGTATTTT.

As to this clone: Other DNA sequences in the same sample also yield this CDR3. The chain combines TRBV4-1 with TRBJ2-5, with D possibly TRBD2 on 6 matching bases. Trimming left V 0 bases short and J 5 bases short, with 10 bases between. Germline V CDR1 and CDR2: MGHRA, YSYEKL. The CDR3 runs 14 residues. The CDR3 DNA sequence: TGCGCCAGCAGCCAAGATCGAGGGAGGGAGACCCAGTACTTC. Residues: CASSQDRGRETQYF.

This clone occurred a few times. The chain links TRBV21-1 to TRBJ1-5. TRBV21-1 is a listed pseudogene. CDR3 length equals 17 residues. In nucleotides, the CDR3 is TGTGCCAGCAGCCGGGAGGCAGGGGATGCGCTACGGCAGCCCCAGCATTTT. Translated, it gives CASSREAGDALRQPQHF.

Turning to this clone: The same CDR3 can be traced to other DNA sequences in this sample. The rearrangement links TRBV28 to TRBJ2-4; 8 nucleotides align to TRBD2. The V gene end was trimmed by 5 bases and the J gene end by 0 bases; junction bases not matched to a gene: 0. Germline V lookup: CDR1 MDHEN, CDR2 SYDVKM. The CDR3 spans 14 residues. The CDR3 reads CASSLAGAKNIQYF. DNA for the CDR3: TGTGCCAGCAGTCTAGCGGGAGCCAAAAACATTCAGTACTTC.

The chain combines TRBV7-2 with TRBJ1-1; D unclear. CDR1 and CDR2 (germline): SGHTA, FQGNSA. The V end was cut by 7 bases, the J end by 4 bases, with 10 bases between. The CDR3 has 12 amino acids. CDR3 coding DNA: TGTGCCAGCACGGTCCAACCCACTGAAGCTTTCTTT. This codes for CASTVQPTEAFF.

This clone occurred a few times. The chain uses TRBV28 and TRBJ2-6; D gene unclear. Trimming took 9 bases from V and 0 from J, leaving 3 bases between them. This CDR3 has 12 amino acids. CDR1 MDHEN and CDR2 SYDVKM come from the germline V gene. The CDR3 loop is CASNSGANVLTF. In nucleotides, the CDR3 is TGTGCCAGTAACTCTGGGGCCAACGTCCTGACTTTC.